One sample yielded the 26 T cell receptor beta chains listed below, sequenced in a study of CD8 T cells in Susac syndrome. The RNA, about 0.45 to 1 ug, was put through reverse transcription using random hexamers. TCRdb analysed the immunoSEQ multiplex PCR reads with MiXCR anew, one entry per CDR3 protein. The sample comprises hundreds of thousands of distinct CDR3 sequences, 93% of which are singletons, and around 0.07% rests with the top ten. Sample: CD4+ T cells from PBMCs. Receptors were obtained from a human donor with multiple sclerosis.

The genes are TRBV12-3 or TRBV12-4 and TRBJ1-2, with D perhaps matching TRBD1 (5 bases). Trimming cost V 2 bases and J 4 bases, with 8 bases left between them. CDR3 length: 13 amino acids. In nucleotides, the CDR3 is TGTGCCAGCAGTTTACAGGGACCCTATGGCTACACCTTC. It encodes CASSLQGPYGYTF.

This chain joins TRBV29-1 and TRBJ1-4, with 8 bases that match TRBD1. Germline CDR1 reads SQVTM; CDR2 reads ANQGSEA. The CDR3 runs to 13 residues. With 7 bases clipped from V and 5 bases from J, the junction kept 6 bases outside the gene matches. The CDR3 protein is CSAEDRANEKLFF. CDR3 coding DNA: TGCAGCGCTGAGGACAGGGCAAATGAAAAACTGTTTTTT.

The CDR3 loop reads CASSQGPSGFGRSYEQYV. CDR3 bases: TGTGCCAGCAGCCAAGGGCCTAGCGGGTTCGGTCGCTCCTACGAGCAGTACGTC. The chain employs TRBV3-1 and TRBJ2-7; 8 nucleotides line up with TRBD2. The germline V gene encodes CDR1 LGHDT and CDR2 YNNKEL (reference sequence). V lost 1 base, J lost 0 bases, and 11 bases stayed unmatched. The CDR3 sequence is 18 residues long.

This chain links TRBV6-5 with TRBJ2-1, with D possibly being TRBD1 or TRBD2 (5 bases each). V was cut by 6 bases and J by 5 bases, with 11 bases left in between. Germline V lookup: CDR1 MNHEY, CDR2 SVGAGI. The CDR3 has 13 amino acids. This CDR3 reads CASSRDPDNEQFF. The CDR3, as DNA: TGTGCCAGCAGCAGGGACCCGGACAATGAGCAGTTCTTC.

The gene calls are TRBV24-1 and TRBJ1-2, with unresolved D. Trimming took 0 bases from V and 8 from J, leaving 6 bases between them. The CDR3 extends over 12 amino acids. Germline lookup yields CDR1 KGHDR and CDR2 SFDVKD. The CDR3 is CATSDLLFGYTF. CDR3 sequence (DNA): TGTGCCACCAGTGATTTGTTATTCGGCTACACCTTC.

The DNA for the CDR3 is TGCAGTGCCGAGGCTAGCGGGGGTATGTACAATGAGCAGTTCTTC. This encodes CSAEASGGMYNEQFF. This rearrangement joins TRBV20-1 to TRBJ2-1; 10 bases are a match to TRBD2. This CDR3 comprises 15 residues. Trimming at V came to 6 bases and at J to 4 bases, leaving 9 bases not matched to a gene. Germline loops: CDR1 DFQATT, CDR2 SNEGSKA (reference sequence).

The chain recombines TRBV12-3 or TRBV12-4 with TRBJ2-5, with 10 bases identical to TRBD1. Trimming at V came to 5 bases and at J to 4 bases, leaving 10 bases not matched to a gene. The CDR3 spans 16 residues. The CDR3 bases are TGTGCCAGCAGTGCGGGGGGACAGGGGATTAGAGAGACCCAGTACTTC. Translation gives CASSAGGQGIRETQYF.

The chain joins TRBV7-8 to TRBJ1-4, with D tentatively TRBD1 (6 bases). The CDR3 is 14 amino acids. Germline-derived CDR1 and CDR2 are SGHVS and FQNEAQ. Trimming shortened V by 2 bases and J by 6 bases, and 10 bases separated the two germline ends. CDR3 bases: TGTGCCAGCAGCTTATCGGGGGCTGATGAAAAACTGTTTTTT. It codes for CASSLSGADEKLFF. Based on the CDR3 plus reference TRBV7-8 and TRBJ1-4, the full variable domain is GAGVSQSPRYKVAKRGQDVALRCDPISGHVSLFWYQQALGQGPEFLTYFQNEAQLDKSGLPSDRFFAERPEGSVSTLKIQRTQQEDSAVYLCASSLSGADEKLFFGSGTQLSVL.

The V and J genes are TRBV20-1 and TRBJ2-3; 10 bases are a match to TRBD2. The CDR3 contains 16 residues. With V trimmed by 7 bases and J by 1 base, 11 bases remained unmatched. CDR1 and CDR2 from the germline V gene are DFQATT and SNEGSKA (reference sequence). CDR3 nucleotide sequence: TGCAGTGTCCGGACTAGCGGAGCTTCGGGCACAGATACGCAGTATTTT. This translates into CSVRTSGASGTDTQYF.

This chain connects TRBV7-8 to TRBJ2-4; TRBD2 agrees at 8 bases. The CDR3 is 17 residues long. Germline loops: CDR1 SGHVS, CDR2 FQNEAQ. Unmatched junction bases numbered 6, after V lost 2 bases and J lost 0 bases. The CDR3 sequence is CASSLNGLAGAKNIQYF. The CDR3, as DNA: TGTGCCAGCAGCTTAAACGGGCTAGCGGGAGCCAAAAACATTCAGTACTTC.

The chain combines TRBV29-1 with TRBJ1-2; D may be TRBD1 (6 bases). CDR3 length: 13 residues. Per the germline V gene, CDR1 is SQVTM and CDR2 is ANQGSEA. V lost 4 bases to trimming and J lost 3 bases, with 12 bases between them. The CDR3 spells CSVGRGRDYGYTF. In nucleotides, the CDR3 is TGCAGCGTTGGCCGGGGGCGCGACTATGGCTACACCTTC.

The genes are TRBV10-3 and TRBJ1-5; 8 positions agree with TRBD1. Germline values: CDR1 ENHRY, CDR2 SYGVKD. Trimming cost V 3 bases and J 6 bases; bases outside gene matches: 4. CDR3 length: 14 residues. The CDR3 DNA sequence: TGTGCCATCAGTGAAGGGACAGGTACTCAGCCCCAGCATTTT. Amino acid sequence: CAISEGTGTQPQHF.

CDR3 DNA sequence: TGTGCCAGCAGTTTCAGAACAGGGCATCTTAACACCGGGGAGCTGTTTTTT. Translation: CASSFRTGHLNTGELFF. The chain combines TRBV27 with TRBJ2-2; a possible D gene is TRBD1 (6 bases). The germline V gene has CDR1 MNHEY and CDR2 SMNVEV (reference sequence). The CDR3 totals 17 residues. The ends were cut back, 3 bases at V and 2 bases at J, with 16 bases in the middle.

This clonotype was found once. The gene calls are TRBV7-8 and TRBJ2-5; TRBD2 agrees at 8 bases. Germline loops: CDR1 SGHVS, CDR2 FQNEAQ. There are 16 residues in the CDR3. V lost 1 base to trimming and J lost 3 bases; unmatched junction nucleotides: 7. CDR3 nucleotide sequence: TGTGCCAGCAGCTTAGTTGGCGGACTAGCCAAAGAGACCCAGTACTTC. This codes for CASSLVGGLAKETQYF.

The chain is built from TRBV12-3 or TRBV12-4 and TRBJ1-1; unclear D gene. The V and J ends lost 2 bases and 7 bases respectively, with 5 bases between them. This CDR3 is built from 11 residues. The chain's CDR3 is CASSLRGEAFF. The CDR3 DNA reads as TGTGCCAGCAGTTTACGGGGTGAAGCTTTCTTT.

DNA for the CDR3: TGTGCCAGCACCTCTTGGGAGGCCGGGTACGAGCAGTACGTC. This gives the protein CASTSWEAGYEQYV. The chain joins TRBV6-2 or TRBV6-3 to TRBJ2-7; weak D call: TRBD2 (6 bases). This CDR3 spans 14 amino acids. V gave up 7 bases and J gave up 4 bases, with 17 bases separating them. CDR1 and CDR2 from the germline V gene are MNHEY and SVGEGT.

The genes are TRBV4-1 and TRBJ1-5; 8 positions match TRBD1. The germline CDR1 and CDR2 sequences are MGHRA and YSYEKL. The trim removed 1 base at V and 0 bases at J, leaving 5 bases unmatched. The CDR3 is made up of 17 amino acids. The CDR3, as DNA: TGCGCCAGCAGCCAAGTCCCGACAGGGGATAGCAATCAGCCCCAGCATTTT. Its protein product is CASSQVPTGDSNQPQHF.

The chain combines TRBV6-5 with TRBJ1-2, with D unclear. Germline CDR1 reads MNHEY; CDR2 reads SVGAGI. V lost 2 bases, J lost 3 bases, and 13 bases lay in between. The CDR3 sequence is 15 residues long. Here the CDR3 reads CASSYGQPQDYGYTF. In DNA form, the CDR3 reads TGTGCCAGCAGTTACGGTCAGCCGCAAGACTATGGCTACACCTTC.

This clonotype has only one observation. Here the CDR3 reads CASCPGQGLEQYF. In DNA form, the CDR3 reads TGCGCCAGCTGCCCGGGACAGGGGCTCGAGCAGTACTTC. The chain recombines TRBV10-2 with TRBJ2-7; the match to TRBD1 covers 10 bases. The length of the CDR3 is 13 residues. Germline CDR1 WSHSY, CDR2 SAAADI. V was clipped by 8 bases and J by 6 bases; unmatched bases: 7.

The chain joins TRBV6-5 to TRBJ1-2, with D possibly being TRBD1 (5 bases). Trimming stripped 0 bases from V and 2 bases from J, with 13 bases between. Per the germline V gene, CDR1 is MNHEY and CDR2 is SVGAGI. This CDR3 is 16 amino acids long. CDR3 nucleotides: TGTGCCAGCAGTTACTCCCTTGACAGCTTCAACTATGGCTACACCTTC. Translated: CASSYSLDSFNYGYTF.

The chain is built from TRBV20-1 and TRBJ2-5, with D possibly matching TRBD2 (5 bases). This CDR3 comprises 14 residues. Germline lookup yields CDR1 DFQATT and CDR2 SNEGSKA (reference sequence). V lost 3 bases and J 3 bases, leaving 14 bases between the germline ends. The CDR3 DNA reads as TGCAGTGCTAGGAAAAGCGGAAGTAAAGAGACCCAGTACTTC. As protein: CSARKSGSKETQYF.

The rearrangement joins TRBV10-3 to TRBJ1-6; 8 bases map to TRBD1. The CDR3 covers 14 residues. Germline trimming cut 7 bases from V and 10 bases from J; bases unmatched to any gene: 9. CDR1 ENHRY and CDR2 SYGVKD come from the germline V gene. The CDR3 is CAITSDREGSPLHF. CDR3 DNA sequence: TGTGCCATCACCTCGGACAGGGAAGGGTCACCCCTCCACTTT.

This clonotype was seen more than once but under ten times. CDR3 coding DNA: TGTGCCAGCAGTGCACAGGGCTATGGCTACACCTTC. Translation: CASSAQGYGYTF. V and J are TRBV25-1 and TRBJ1-2; D perhaps matches TRBD1 (6 bases). The germline gives CDR1 MGHDK, CDR2 SYGVNS. This CDR3 comprises 12 residues. Trimming stripped 4 bases from V and 4 bases from J, with 7 bases between.

The genes are TRBV29-1 and TRBJ1-4, with D perhaps matching TRBD1 (6 bases). The CDR3 totals 13 residues. Germline V CDR1 and CDR2: SQVTM, ANQGSEA. V was cut by 6 bases and J by 4 bases, with 12 bases left in between. The CDR3 protein is CSVQGGGNEKLFF. The CDR3 DNA sequence: TGCAGCGTACAGGGAGGGGGTAATGAAAAACTGTTTTTT.

The genes are TRBV5-1 and TRBJ1-1, with D possibly being TRBD1 (5 bases). Trimming pared 0 bases from V and 6 bases from J, leaving 15 bases between. The CDR3 loop spans 15 amino acids. Germline CDR1 SGHRS, CDR2 YFSETQ. The CDR3, as DNA: TGCGCCAGCAGCTTGGCGGCAGGGCGCTACGCTGAAGCTTTCTTT. Amino acid sequence: CASSLAAGRYAEAFF.

The CDR3 is CASSQVTTSSYNEQFF. The CDR3 DNA reads as TGTGCCAGCAGCCAAGTTACTACCAGCTCCTACAATGAGCAGTTCTTC. The rearrangement links TRBV4-2 to TRBJ2-1, with D unresolved. The CDR3 is 16 residues long. Deletions cut 1 base from V and 0 bases from J, with 10 bases between. CDR1 LGHNA and CDR2 YNFKEQ come from the germline V gene.